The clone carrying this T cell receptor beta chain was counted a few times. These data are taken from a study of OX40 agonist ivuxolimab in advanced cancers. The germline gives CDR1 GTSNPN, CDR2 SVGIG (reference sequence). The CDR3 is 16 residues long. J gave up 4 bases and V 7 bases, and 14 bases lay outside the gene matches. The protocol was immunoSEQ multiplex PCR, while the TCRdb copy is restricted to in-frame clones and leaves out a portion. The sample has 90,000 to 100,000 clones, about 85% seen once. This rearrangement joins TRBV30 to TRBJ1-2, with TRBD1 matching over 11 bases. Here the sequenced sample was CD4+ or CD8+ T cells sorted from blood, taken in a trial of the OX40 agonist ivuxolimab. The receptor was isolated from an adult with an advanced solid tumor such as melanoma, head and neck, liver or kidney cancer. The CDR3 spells CALQPGQGVLGYGYTF. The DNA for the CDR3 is TGTGCCTTACAGCCGGGACAGGGGGTGTTGGGCTATGGCTACACCTTC. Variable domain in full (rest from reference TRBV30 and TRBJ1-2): SQTIHQWPATLVQPVGSPLSLECTVEGTSNPNLYWYRQAAGRGLQLLFYSVGIGQISSEVPQNLSASRPQDRQFILSSKKLLLSDSGFYLCALQPGQGVLGYGYTFGSGTRLTVV.